Listed here are 8 T cell receptor beta chains from one sample, sequenced in a study of T cell responses to AZD1222 COVID-19 vaccine. Some clones are missing from TCRdb's copy, which holds only in-frame ones; the method was immunoSEQ multiplex PCR. The table records some 71,000 clones, roughly 84% of them present only once. The sample in question was peripheral blood, obtained on day 0 of AZD1222 vaccination. The source of these receptors is an adult in good health.

The table lists this clone with a count of one. The chain carries TRBV7-9 and TRBJ2-3; D unresolved. This CDR3 has 14 residues. Per the germline V gene, CDR1 is SEHNR and CDR2 is FQNEAQ (reference sequence). V dropped 4 bases and J dropped 4 bases, with 12 bases sitting between them. The CDR3 sequence: CASSSQVASDTQYF. CDR3 in DNA: TGTGCCAGCAGCTCACAAGTAGCCTCAGATACGCAGTATTTT.

V usage is TRBV7-9 and J usage is TRBJ2-1; D possibly corresponds to TRBD1 (6 bases). The CDR3 sequence is 13 residues long. V lost 4 bases and J lost 8, with 12 bases in between. The germline V gene encodes CDR1 SEHNR and CDR2 FQNEAQ (reference sequence). As DNA, the CDR3 is TGTGCCAGCAGCTCTGAACAGGGCTATGAGCAGTTCTTC. Protein sequence: CASSSEQGYEQFF.

J is TRBJ1-3 and V is TRBV30; a weak D match, TRBD1 (6 bases). The germline CDR1 and CDR2 sequences are GTSNPN and SVGIG (reference sequence). Trimming left V 3 bases short and J 3 bases short, with 15 bases between. The CDR3 consists of 15 residues. CDR3 in DNA: TGTGCCTGGAGGGGCGGGGGGCGGTTTGGAAACACCATATATTTT. It translates to CAWRGGGRFGNTIYF.

J is TRBJ1-1 and V is TRBV28; D remains ambiguous. The germline V and J ends were trimmed by 2 bases and 0 bases, with 7 bases remaining between them. The germline CDR1 and CDR2 sequences are MDHEN and SYDVKM. This CDR3 contains 14 residues. CDR3 sequence (DNA): TGTGCCAGCAGTTTAACCCGGCTGAACACTGAAGCTTTCTTT. Translating it yields CASSLTRLNTEAFF. The variable domain in full, completed from reference TRBV28 and TRBJ1-1, reads DVKVTQSSRYLVKRTGEKVFLECVQDMDHENMFWYRQDPGLGLRLIYFSYDVKMKEKGDIPEGYSVSREKKERFSLILESASTNQTSMYLCASSLTRLNTEAFFGQGTRLTVV.

This chain joins TRBV4-3 and TRBJ2-7; D call uncertain. The CDR3 is made up of 14 amino acids. V lost 1 base and J lost 5, with 12 bases in between. Germline CDR1 and CDR2: LGHNA and YSLEER. The CDR3 DNA sequence: TGCGCCAGCAGCCAAGGGGTCCATGCAGACGAGCAGTACTTC. Protein sequence: CASSQGVHADEQYF.

This clone was seen once. The chain employs TRBV9 and TRBJ2-1, with 10 bases fitting TRBD2. The V gene's germline CDR1 is SGDLS and CDR2 YYNGEE. V lost 0 bases and J lost 4; bases outside the gene matches: 4. The CDR3 contains 16 residues. The CDR3 nucleotides are TGTGCCAGCAGCGTAGAGGGACTAGCGCTTTACAATGAGCAGTTCTTC. This sequence encodes CASSVEGLALYNEQFF.

The V and J genes are TRBV6-2 or TRBV6-3 and TRBJ1-5; D call uncertain. The CDR3 is 14 residues long. Germline lookup yields CDR1 MNHEY and CDR2 SVGEGT. V shed 0 bases and J shed 5 bases, with 8 bases lying between them. The CDR3 DNA is TGTGCCAGCAGTTACTCCTCAGGTGATCAGCCCCAGCATTTT. Its translation: CASSYSSGDQPQHF.

V and J are TRBV6-2 or TRBV6-3 and TRBJ2-7; D gene uncertain. The CDR3 is made up of 11 amino acids. V was clipped by 2 bases and J by 3 bases, with 2 bases between them. Germline lookup yields CDR1 MNHEY and CDR2 SVGEGT. In DNA form, the CDR3 reads TGTGCCAGCAGTTACCTCTACGAGCAGTACTTC. It translates to CASSYLYEQYF.